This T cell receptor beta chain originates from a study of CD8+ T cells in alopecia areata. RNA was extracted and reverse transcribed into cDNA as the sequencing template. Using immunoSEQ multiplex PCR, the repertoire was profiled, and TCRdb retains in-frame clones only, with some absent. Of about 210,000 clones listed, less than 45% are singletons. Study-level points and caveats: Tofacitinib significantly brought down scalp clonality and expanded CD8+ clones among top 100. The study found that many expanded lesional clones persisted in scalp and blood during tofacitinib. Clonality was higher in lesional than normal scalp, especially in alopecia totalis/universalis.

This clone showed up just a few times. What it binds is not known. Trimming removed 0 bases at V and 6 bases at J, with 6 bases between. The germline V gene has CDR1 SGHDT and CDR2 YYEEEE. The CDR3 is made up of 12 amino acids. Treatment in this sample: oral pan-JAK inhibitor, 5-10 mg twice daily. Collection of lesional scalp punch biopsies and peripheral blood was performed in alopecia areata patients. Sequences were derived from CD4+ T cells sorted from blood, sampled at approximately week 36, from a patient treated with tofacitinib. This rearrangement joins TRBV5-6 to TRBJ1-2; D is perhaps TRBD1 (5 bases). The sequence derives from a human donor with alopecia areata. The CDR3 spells CASSLGGDGYTF. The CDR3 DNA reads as TGTGCCAGCAGCTTGGGAGGGGATGGCTACACCTTC.